The source of this TCR beta chain is a study of blood T cell repertoires in COVID-19. Turning to the study itself: Some COVID-19 samples were acute and others convalescent; all came from the United States, Italy and Spain. Sources were T cells, B-cell-depleted T cells, or PBMCs; the material itself was cDNA or gDNA.

The V end was cut by 5 bases, the J end by 1 base, with 13 bases between. Germline CDR1 reads MRHNA; CDR2 reads SNTAGT. This CDR3 region has 15 residues. A note on this clone: The same CDR3 also results from other DNA sequences found in this sample.

Authors' analysis steps: By means of reference gene primer amplification, nucleated cell counts were estimated. Only in-frame clones appear in the TCRdb table, and some are missing; sequencing was by immunoSEQ multiplex PCR. Clone size and the V and J calls come from that table; the DNA yielded D and trimming. The table lists tens of thousands of clones, more than 80% of them singletons. The V gene is TRBV6-4, the J gene TRBJ2-3, with a possible D match to TRBD2 (6 bases). The TCR was taken from a woman aged 55-69 years with acute or convalescent COVID-19. The sample comprised peripheral blood. The CDR3 is CASSRRVEGTDTQYF. DNA of the CDR3: TGTGCCAGCAGTAGGAGGGTGGAAGGCACAGATACGCAGTATTTT.